What follows are 21 T cell receptor beta chains derived from one specimen sequenced in a study of CD8+ T cells in alopecia areata. Treatment reported: oral pan-JAK inhibitor, 5-10 mg twice daily. The sequencing template was cDNA reverse transcribed from extracted RNA. Clones were read by immunoSEQ multiplex PCR, and TCRdb kept only the in-frame ones, dropping some. The data show about 200,000 clones, 58% seen once. Here the sequenced sample was CD4+ T cells sorted from blood, taken at week 24, from a patient treated with tofacitinib. The receptors derive from a human donor with alopecia areata.

The chain couples TRBV15 to TRBJ2-7; 9 bases fit TRBD2. This CDR3 has 16 residues. V dropped 1 base and J dropped 2; count of bases not matched to a gene: 6. CDR1 and CDR2 from the germline V gene are LNHNV and YYDKDF (reference sequence). The CDR3 spells CATSRGEAGGAYEQYF. The CDR3, as DNA: TGTGCCACCAGCAGAGGGGAAGCGGGAGGCGCCTACGAGCAGTACTTC.

This clone was counted only a few times. V usage is TRBV6-5 and J usage is TRBJ2-3; D may correspond to TRBD1 or TRBD2 (5 bases each). The CDR3 is made up of 13 amino acids. CDR1 and CDR2 (germline): MNHEY, SVGAGI. V lost 6 bases and J lost 6, with 13 bases in between. The CDR3 nucleotides read TGTGCCAGCAGAGTTTCTGGGGGTGATACGCAGTATTTT. It codes for CASRVSGGDTQYF.

CDR3 DNA sequence: TGTGCCAGCAGCGTAGCCCCCTCTGGGGCCAACGTCCTGACTTTC. This encodes CASSVAPSGANVLTF. The V gene is TRBV9, the J gene TRBJ2-6, with unresolved D. The CDR3 contains 15 residues. Trimming stripped 0 bases from V and 0 bases from J, with 4 bases between. CDR1 SGDLS and CDR2 YYNGEE come from the germline V gene.

Concerning this clone: Other DNA sequences in the same sample also yield this CDR3. CDR3 coding DNA: TGCAGTGCTACTGGAGGGGAGACCCAGTACTTC. Translating it yields CSATGGETQYF. V gene TRBV20-1 combines with J gene TRBJ2-5, with D tentatively TRBD2 (6 bases). Between the trimmed V and J ends, which lost 4 bases and 5 bases, there was a span of 8 bases. Germline V gene sequence: CDR1 DFQATT, CDR2 SNEGSKA (reference sequence). CDR3 length: 11 amino acids.

This clone was counted a single time. CDR3 nucleotide sequence: TGTGCCAGCAGAGAGACAGAAAGGAACACTGAAGCTTTCTTT. This sequence encodes CASRETERNTEAFF. V gene TRBV6-5 combines with J gene TRBJ1-1, with D possibly being TRBD1 (5 bases). V lost 6 bases to trimming and J lost 1 base, with 12 bases between them. The germline gives CDR1 MNHEY, CDR2 SVGAGI. The CDR3 runs to 14 residues.

The chain employs TRBV4-1 and TRBJ1-3; D ambiguous. This CDR3 has 16 amino acids. In germline, CDR1 is MGHRA, CDR2 YSYEKL. With 0 bases removed from V and 4 bases from J, the gap between germline ends came to 13 bases. CDR3 coding DNA: TGCGCCAGCAGCCAAGACTCTACAGTCTCGGGAAACACCATATATTTT. Amino acid sequence: CASSQDSTVSGNTIYF.

The J gene is TRBJ2-5, the V gene TRBV13; the D gene is possibly TRBD2 (6 bases). The CDR3 covers 13 residues. Germline assignment: CDR1 PRHDT and CDR2 FYEKMQ (reference sequence). The germline V and J ends were trimmed by 5 bases and 5 bases, with 12 bases remaining between them. Here the CDR3 reads CASSPWGVETQYF. DNA of the CDR3: TGTGCCAGCAGCCCTTGGGGGGTGGAGACCCAGTACTTC. Full variable domain (missing parts from reference TRBV13 and TRBJ2-5): AAGVIQSPRHLIKEKRETATLKCYPIPRHDTVYWYQQGPGQDPQFLISFYEKMQSDKGSIPDRFSAQQFSDYHSELNMSSLELGDSALYFCASSPWGVETQYFGPGTRLLVL.

This clone has at least ten counts. The rearrangement uses TRBV29-1 and TRBJ1-2; D is unclear. The V gene lost 6 bases and the J gene lost 7 bases, with 24 bases spanning the gap. This CDR3 is 15 amino acids long. CDR1 is SQVTM, CDR2 ANQGSEA, per germline. CDR3 bases: TGCAGCGTCGCCCGGACCCAAGATGGGTTTGGTGGCTACACCTTC. Its translation: CSVARTQDGFGGYTF. The full variable domain, rest sourced from reference TRBV29-1 and TRBJ1-2, is SAVISQKPSRDICQRGTSLTIQCQVDSQVTMMFWYRQQPGQSLTLIATANQGSEATYESGFVIDKFPISRPNLTFSTLTVSNMSPEDSSIYLCSVARTQDGFGGYTFGSGTRLTVV.

The chain has TRBV4-1 and TRBJ2-7; D perhaps matches TRBD2 (5 bases). The V end lost 4 bases, the J end lost 0 bases, and 13 bases lay between the germline ends. This CDR3 is 15 amino acids long. Germline loops: CDR1 MGHRA, CDR2 YSYEKL. The CDR3 protein is CASSLRSGSSYEQYF. Written as DNA, the CDR3 is TGCGCCAGCAGCCTGAGGTCGGGGAGCTCCTACGAGCAGTACTTC.

The table lists this clone with a count of one. CDR3 sequence: CASKVLPSPSNIQYF. The CDR3 nucleotides read TGTGCCAGCAAGGTACTCCCCTCCCCGTCCAACATTCAGTACTTC. V is TRBV2 and J is TRBJ2-4; D not resolved. Germline-derived CDR1 and CDR2 are SNHLY and FYNNEI. This CDR3 contains 15 residues. V lost 7 bases, J lost 7 bases, and 20 bases lay in between. Based on the CDR3 plus reference TRBV2 and TRBJ2-4, the full variable domain is EPEVTQTPSHQVTQMGQEVILRCVPISNHLYFYWYRQILGQKVEFLVSFYNNEISEKSEIFDDQFSVERPDGSNFTLKIRSTKLEDSAMYFCASKVLPSPSNIQYFGAGTRLSVL.

This chain joins TRBV25-1 and TRBJ2-5; D call uncertain. The CDR3 runs to 12 residues. The V and J ends lost 3 bases and 2 bases respectively, with 4 bases between them. Germline V gene sequence: CDR1 MGHDK, CDR2 SYGVNS. CDR3 sequence (DNA): TGTGCCAGCAGTGAGTTTCAAGAGACCCAGTACTTC. Translated: CASSEFQETQYF.

The chain joins TRBV30 to TRBJ1-2, with unresolved D. Per the germline V gene, CDR1 is GTSNPN and CDR2 is SVGIG (reference sequence). CDR3 length: 11 residues. The V end lost 0 bases, the J end lost 6 bases, and 5 bases lay between the germline ends. The CDR3 DNA reads as TGTGCCTGGAGTGTACACCATGGCTACACCTTC. Translation: CAWSVHHGYTF.

The chain is built from TRBV7-2 and TRBJ2-5, with D unclear. Trimming cost V 6 bases and J 1 base, with 3 bases left between them. This CDR3 has 11 amino acids. From germline, CDR1 is SGHTA and CDR2 FQGNSA. Here the CDR3 reads CASRSQETQYF. The CDR3, as DNA: TGTGCCAGCAGGTCCCAAGAGACCCAGTACTTC.

V usage is TRBV7-2 and J usage is TRBJ1-5; no reliable D call. This CDR3 comprises 13 residues. The V end lost 5 bases, the J end lost 1 base, and 6 bases lay between the germline ends. Germline values: CDR1 SGHTA, CDR2 FQGNSA. CDR3 DNA sequence: TGTGCCAGCAGCGTGGAAAGCAATCAGCCCCAGCATTTT. Protein: CASSVESNQPQHF.

The chain couples TRBV4-2 to TRBJ1-2; tentative D call: TRBD1 (6 bases). The V gene lost 4 bases and the J gene lost 1 base, with 16 bases spanning the gap. The CDR3 spans 16 residues. The V gene's germline CDR1 is LGHNA and CDR2 YNFKEQ. This CDR3 is CASSRGLGGDNYGYTF. The CDR3 DNA reads TGTGCCAGCAGCCGAGGGTTAGGGGGGGATAACTATGGCTACACCTTC.

This clone has more than one count but fewer than ten. V and J are TRBV2 and TRBJ2-5; no clear D. This CDR3 comprises 11 residues. Trimming pared 9 bases from V and 5 bases from J, leaving 10 bases between. Germline CDR1 reads SNHLY; CDR2 reads FYNNEI. This CDR3 is CASLSAETQYF. The CDR3 nucleotides read TGTGCCAGTTTATCAGCGGAGACCCAGTACTTC.

The chain has TRBV23-1 and TRBJ2-2; 10 bases line up with TRBD2. TRBV23-1 is an ORF, and what it does is uncertain. V dropped 3 bases and J dropped 4; count of bases not matched to a gene: 8. The CDR3 runs to 17 residues. CDR3 sequence reads: CASSHPSGSRCTGELFF. The CDR3 DNA sequence: TGCGCCAGCAGTCACCCTAGCGGGAGCCGCTGCACCGGGGAGCTGTTTTTT.

V and J are TRBV7-3 and TRBJ2-3; 11 positions match TRBD2. This CDR3 spans 16 amino acids. The germline V gene encodes CDR1 SGHTA and CDR2 FQGTGA. Trimming removed 5 bases from V and 1 base from J; junction bases left unmatched: 5. CDR3 sequence reads: CASSLHSGGGTDTQYF. The CDR3, as DNA: TGTGCCAGCAGCCTCCATAGCGGGGGGGGCACAGATACGCAGTATTTT.

J is TRBJ2-5 and V is TRBV28; TRBD1 aligns across 7 bases. Germline loops: CDR1 MDHEN, CDR2 SYDVKM. Trimming removed 6 bases from V and 2 bases from J; junction bases left unmatched: 9. CDR3 length equals 15 residues. CDR3 sequence: CASRSPGQQQETQYF. The CDR3 coding sequence is TGTGCCAGCAGATCACCGGGACAGCAACAAGAGACCCAGTACTTC.

The chain combines TRBV29-1 with TRBJ1-2; TRBD1 matches at 10 bases. V lost 4 bases, J lost 4 bases, and 9 bases stayed unmatched. This CDR3 comprises 15 residues. The germline V gene encodes CDR1 SQVTM and CDR2 ANQGSEA. The CDR3 sequence: CSVGWGTGDGYGYTF. The CDR3 bases are TGCAGCGTTGGCTGGGGGACAGGGGATGGCTATGGCTACACCTTC.

The chain combines TRBV5-1 with TRBJ1-2, with TRBD1 matching 8 bases. The CDR3 sequence is 17 residues long. Trimming removed 2 bases from V and 7 bases from J; junction bases left unmatched: 16. Germline values: CDR1 SGHRS, CDR2 YFSETQ. The CDR3 nucleotides read TGCGCCAGCAGCTTTAACCTGGCGCGCCAGGGGGCGCCTGGCTACACCTTC. It encodes CASSFNLARQGAPGYTF.